Listed below are T cell receptor beta chains from one sample, sequenced in a study of T cell responses to AZD1222 COVID-19 vaccine. Data came from immunoSEQ multiplex PCR; TCRdb stores just in-frame clones and leaves some out. The sample yields 150,000 or so clones, roughly nine tenths seen once. Sequencing was performed on peripheral blood, taken 28 days after the second AZD1222 dose. These receptors all stem from an adult who received the AZD1222 COVID-19 vaccine. Each CDR3 is given with its conserved first and last residue. D genes are given only for firm matches. The size field is filled for only some rows; it gives once, few, many or a size class.

>TRBD1|TRBV15|once|TRBJ1-2
TGTGCCACCAGCATCCCGGGACAGGGGAACTATGGCTACACCTTC
CATSIPGQGNYGYTF
>-|TRBV6-5|few|TRBJ1-4
TGTGCCAGCCAGGGGAATGAAAAACTGTTTTTT
CASQGNEKLFF
>-|TRBV5-7|-|TRBJ1-5
TGTGCCAGCAGCTTAAGGGCGCACAATCAGCCCCAGCATTTT
CASSLRAHNQPQHF
>TRBD1|TRBV28|-|TRBJ1-1
TGTGCCAGCAGAACCGGACAGGGGGCTTTTAGCACTGAAGCTTTCTTT
CASRTGQGAFSTEAFF
>-|TRBV4-2|-|TRBJ2-5
TGTGCCAGCAGCCCCGGGAAGACACTCCGGCAGACCCAGTACTTC
CASSPGKTLRQTQYF
>TRBD1|TRBV5-1|-|TRBJ1-6
TGCGCCAGCAGCCCGGGACAGGATAATTCACCCCTCCACTTT
CASSPGQDNSPLHF
>-|TRBV5-1|-|TRBJ1-4
TGCGCCAGCAGCCCCTCACGTGGGGGGGATAATGAAAAACTGTTTTTT
CASSPSRGGDNEKLFF
>-|TRBV7-9|-|TRBJ2-1
TGTGCCAGCAGAAACGGAGGCAATGAGCAGTTCTTC
CASRNGGNEQFF
>-|TRBV10-3|-|TRBJ2-1
TGTGCCATCAGTGAGGGCGAGGGGGATTACAATGAGCAGTTCTTC
CAISEGEGDYNEQFF
>-|TRBV6-5|-|TRBJ1-1
TGTGCCAGCAGGAGGACGGGAGGCGCTGAAGCTTTCTTT
CASRRTGGAEAFF
>-|TRBV5-6|few|TRBJ1-5
TGTGCCGCGGAGGGGATCGGGGGCGCTAAGAATCAGCCCCAGCATTTT
CAAEGIGGAKNQPQHF
>-|TRBV10-1|-|TRBJ1-3
TGCGCCAGCAGTGAGTGGACAAGGACCCGAGCCTCTGGAAACACCATATATTTT
CASSEWTRTRASGNTIYF
>-|TRBV5-1|-|TRBJ1-3
TGCGCCAGCTCCTGGGGGAGTCCCTCTGGAAACACCATATATTTT
CASSWGSPSGNTIYF
>TRBD1|TRBV7-2|-|TRBJ2-5
TGTGCCAGCAGCTTAACGACAGGGGGCGGAGAGACCCAGTACTTC
CASSLTTGGGETQYF
>-|TRBV6-2/TRBV6-3|-|TRBJ2-1
TGTGCCAGCAGTTTAGATTATGAGCAGTTCTTC
CASSLDYEQFF
>TRBD1|TRBV7-2|-|TRBJ2-2
TGTGCCAGCAGCTCCGACAGGGGAGAGACCGGGGAGCTGTTTTTT
CASSSDRGETGELFF
>-|TRBV5-6|few|TRBJ2-2
TGTGCCAGCAGCTTGACCTCAAACACCGGGGAGCTGTTTTTT
CASSLTSNTGELFF
>-|TRBV7-8|-|TRBJ2-5
TGTGCCAGCAGCTTAGTTGAGACCAAAGAGACCCAGTACTTC
CASSLVETKETQYF
>-|TRBV3-1/TRBV3-2|-|TRBJ1-6
TGTGCCAGCAGCCGCACAGGGCTTGGGGATAATTCACCCCTCCACTTT
CASSRTGLGDNSPLHF
>TRBD1|TRBV5-1|-|TRBJ1-6
TGCGCCAGCAGCTTGGGTGGGACAGGTTCACCCCTCCACTTT
CASSLGGTGSPLHF
>TRBD2|TRBV7-2|-|TRBJ2-5
TGTGCCAGCAGCTCCGGACTAGCGGGGGGGCATGGGGAGACCCAGTACTTC
CASSSGLAGGHGETQYF
>TRBD2|TRBV5-1|-|TRBJ2-2
TGCGCCAGCAGAAACCTAGCGGGAGTGAACGGGGAGCTGTTTTTT
CASRNLAGVNGELFF
>-|TRBV5-6|-|TRBJ1-5
TGTGCCAGCAGCCTGGGGCGCCAGCCCCAGCATTTT
CASSLGRQPQHF
>TRBD1|TRBV2|-|TRBJ1-6
TGTGCCAGCAGTGAACAGGGGGATTCACCCCTCCACTTT
CASSEQGDSPLHF
>TRBD1|TRBV6-1|-|TRBJ2-7
TGTGCCAGCAGTGACCGGACAGGAAGCTCCTACGAGCAGTACTTC
CASSDRTGSSYEQYF
>TRBD2|TRBV6-6|-|TRBJ2-5
TGTGCCAGCAGTGGACTAGCGGGAGGCCAAGAGACCCAGTACTTC
CASSGLAGGQETQYF
>-|TRBV27|-|TRBJ1-1
TGTGCCAGCAGTGCCACCCCAGGGTTCGGCACTGAAGCTTTCTTT
CASSATPGFGTEAFF
>-|TRBV19|-|TRBJ2-7
TGTGCCAGTAGTATGGGATCGGGAGAGTACGAGCAGTACTTC
CASSMGSGEYEQYF
>TRBD2|TRBV5-4|-|TRBJ2-2
TGTGCCAGCAGCACCGGGACTAGCGGGGGGGCCGGCGGGGAGCTGTTTTTT
CASSTGTSGGAGGELFF
>-|TRBV11-1|-|TRBJ1-2
TGTGCCAGCAGCCCGTGGACAGAGGCTAACTATGGCTACACCTTC
CASSPWTEANYGYTF
>TRBD1|TRBV7-7|-|TRBJ2-5
TGTGCTAGCAGCTCGGGTCCCACAGGGGGAGAGACCCAGTACTTC
CASSSGPTGGETQYF
>-|TRBV28|-|TRBJ1-6
TGTGCCAGCAATACCCGGGCCCGAGGTAATTCACCCCTCCACTTT
CASNTRARGNSPLHF
>-|TRBV30|-|TRBJ2-6
TGTGCCTGGAGTCTAGGTATGGACAACTCTGGGGCCAACGTCCTGACTTTC
CAWSLGMDNSGANVLTF
>-|TRBV9|-|TRBJ1-3
TGTGCCAGCAGCGACGGGACTACTGGAAACACCATATATTTT
CASSDGTTGNTIYF
>TRBD1|TRBV12-5|-|TRBJ1-5
TGTGCTAGTGGTCCGGACAGGGGAGACGGCAATCAGCCCCAGCATTTT
CASGPDRGDGNQPQHF
>-|TRBV7-2|-|TRBJ2-1
TGTGCCAGCAGCCCTACCGTCACTGAGCAGTTCTTC
CASSPTVTEQFF
>-|TRBV2|-|TRBJ2-2
TGTGCCAGCGATCCGGGGACCGGGGAGCTGTTTTTT
CASDPGTGELFF
>-|TRBV9|-|TRBJ2-2
TGTGCCAGCAGCGTAGTAGGCCCCGGGGAGCTGTTTTTT
CASSVVGPGELFF
>-|TRBV10-3|-|TRBJ2-7
TGTGCCATCAGTGGGAACGACAGGAAACCCTCCTACGAGCAGTACTTC
CAISGNDRKPSYEQYF
>-|TRBV7-6|few|TRBJ1-1
TGTGCCAGCAGCTTAGAGGGGAACACTGAAGCTTTCTTT
CASSLEGNTEAFF
>-|TRBV28|-|TRBJ1-2
TGTGCCAGCAGTTTACCAGGGTATGGCTACACCTTC
CASSLPGYGYTF
>TRBD1|TRBV19|-|TRBJ1-2
TGTGCCAGTAGTATAGCAGGGACAGGGGGCCTAACATCCTATGGCTACACCTTC
CASSIAGTGGLTSYGYTF
>TRBD1|TRBV19|-|TRBJ1-2
TGTGCCAGTAAAACAGGGGGTTCTAACTATGGCTACACCTTC
CASKTGGSNYGYTF
>-|TRBV27|once|TRBJ2-2
TGTGCCAGCGCCCTAACCGGGGGCACCGGGGAGCTGTTTTTT
CASALTGGTGELFF